Each of the 13 T cell receptor beta chains below was sequenced from the same sample in a study of tumor and adjacent non-tumor tissue in lung cancer. RNA was extracted from bulk tissue without any cell sorting. A modified ARM-PCR protocol with three rounds of nested PCR amplified TCRbeta. From the multiplex PCR reads, TCRdb called clonotypes with MiXCR, one entry per CDR3 protein. The sample records roughly 75,000 distinct CDR3 sequences, under 85% being singletons. Source material: lung tumor tissue. These receptor sequences come from a woman aged 50 to 60 with non-small cell lung cancer.

This clonotype has a single count. Possible read error: a much larger clone is one base away. The chain uses TRBV2 and TRBJ1-5; D ambiguous. The CDR3 totals 13 residues. CDR1 SNHLY and CDR2 FYNNEI come from the germline V gene. The CDR3 sequence is CASSADRNQPQQF. CDR3 bases: TGTGCCAGCAGCGCAGACCGCAATCAGCCCCAGCAATTT.

Points on this clonotype: The conserved final phenylalanine or tryptophan is absent from the CDR3, which likely points to a read error. The J gene is TRBJ1-2, the V gene TRBV6-1, with a tentative D call TRBD1 (5 bases). The CDR3 extends over 13 amino acids. From germline, CDR1 is MNHNS and CDR2 SASEGT. CDR3: CASQSGGVYDYTY. The CDR3, as DNA: TGTGCCAGCCAATCGGGGGGAGTCTATGACTACACCTAC.

About this clonotype: Germline and junction disagree at one end, which may indicate a read error. The chain joins TRBV20-1 to TRBJ2-7, with D possibly TRBD2 on 6 matching bases. CDR1 is DFQATT and CDR2 is SNEGSKA in the germline V gene (reference sequence). CDR3 length equals 13 residues. CDR3 DNA sequence: TGCAGTGTTAGAGCTCGGGACTTCTACGAACAGTACTTC. Translated, it gives CSVRARDFYEQYF.

Note on this clonotype: An end of the junction differs from the germline gene, which may be a read error. DNA of the CDR3: TGTGCAAGCAATGGGCCGGAGCGGGACTTGACAGATACGCAGTATTTT. Amino acid sequence: CASNGPERDLTDTQYF. The rearrangement links TRBV2 to TRBJ2-3; 7 bases align to TRBD2. There are 16 residues in the CDR3. Germline loops: CDR1 SNHLY, CDR2 FYNNEI.

V is TRBV6-1 and J is TRBJ2-3; 11 bases line up with TRBD2. The J segment lost 11 bases and the V segment lost 3 bases, leaving 13 bases of the junction unmatched. Germline values: CDR1 MNHNS, CDR2 SASEGT. The CDR3 sequence is 16 residues long. The CDR3 region is CASSETLAGGHDEQYF. CDR3 DNA sequence: TGTGCCAGCAGTGAGACCTTAGCGGGAGGGCACGATGAGCAGTATTTT.

V usage is TRBV7-8 and J usage is TRBJ2-1; TRBD2 is a possible D gene (6 bases). The CDR3 has 12 residues. CDR1 and CDR2 from the germline V gene are SGHVS and FQNEAQ. The CDR3: CANSLAGQWQFF. The CDR3 region has the DNA TGTGCGAACAGCTTGGCGGGGCAGTGGCAGTTCTTC.

Remarks on this clonotype: The junction differs from germline at one of its ends, possibly a read error. The V call is TRBV11-2, the J call TRBJ2-7, with D possibly TRBD1 on 6 matching bases. There are 14 residues in the CDR3. Germline V CDR1 and CDR2: SGHAT, FQNNGV. The DNA for the CDR3 is TGTGCCAGCAGCCTGACGGACAGCGCCTACGATCAGTACTTC. This translates into CASSLTDSAYDQYF. Based on the CDR3 plus reference TRBV11-2 and TRBJ2-7, the full variable domain is EAGVAQSPRYKIIEKRQSVAFWCNPISGHATLYWYQQILGQGPKLLIQFQNNGVVDDSQLPKDRFSAERLKGVDSTLKIQPAKLEDSAVYLCASSLTDSAYDQYFGPGTRLTVT.

On this clonotype: Mismatch with germline at one junction end may stem from a read error. This rearrangement joins TRBV11-1 to TRBJ2-2; 8 bases match TRBD2. The CDR3 is 18 residues long. Germline CDR1 reads SGHAT; CDR2 reads FQDESV (reference sequence). The CDR3 is CASCVAISGSYHTGELVF. The CDR3 DNA reads as TGTGCGAGCTGCGTAGCTATCAGCGGGAGTTATCACACCGGGGAGCTGGTTTTT. Looking up the rest from reference TRBV11-1 and TRBJ2-2 gives the full variable domain: EAEVAQSPRYKITEKSQAVAFWCDPISGHATLYWYRQILGQGPELLVQFQDESVVDDSQLPKDRFSAERLKGVDSTLKIQPAELGDSAMYLCASCVAISGSYHTGELVFGEGSRLTVL.

This chain joins TRBV10-3 and TRBJ2-2; D is uncertain. This CDR3 is built from 12 residues. V was clipped by 6 bases and J by 6 bases, with 8 bases between them. Germline lookup yields CDR1 ENHRY and CDR2 SYGVKD. The CDR3 nucleotides read TGTGCCATCAGAGTTACGTCCGGGGAGCTGTTTTTT. As protein: CAIRVTSGELFF.

The chain joins TRBV11-2 to TRBJ1-2, with D possibly being TRBD1 (5 bases). Germline V CDR1 and CDR2: SGHAT, FQNNGV. This CDR3 region has 16 residues. V was pared by 1 base and J by 12 bases, with 24 bases between. The CDR3 loop is CASSLGPSGAAYCHTF. DNA of the CDR3: TGTGCCAGCAGCTTAGGCCCCTCCGGGGCAGCCTATTGCCACACCTTC.

Remarks on this clonotype: Its ends do not fully match the called genes, so a read error is possible. This rearrangement joins TRBV4-2 to TRBJ1-5; D ambiguous. Germline V gene lookup returns CDR1 LGHNA and CDR2 YNFKEQ. CDR3 length equals 15 residues. CDR3 residues: CTSSQVQDGNQPQHF. DNA of the CDR3: TGTACCAGCAGCCAAGTCCAGGACGGTAATCAGCCCCAGCATTTT.

This clonotype came up once. The germline gene is not matched at one end of the junction; a read error may be the cause. The rearrangement joins TRBV4-2 to TRBJ2-3, with 13 bases that match TRBD2. Per germline, CDR1 LGHNA and CDR2 YNFKEQ. The CDR3 extends over 17 amino acids. In DNA, the CDR3 is TGTGCCAACAGCCAAGAAGGGGGACTAGCGGGATCAGATACGCAGTATTTT. Its translation is CANSQEGGLAGSDTQYF.

Comment on this clonotype: Its ends do not fully match the called genes, so a read error is possible. This chain uses TRBV6-1 with TRBJ2-2; perhaps TRBD1 as D (5 bases). Germline V gene lookup returns CDR1 MNHNS and CDR2 SASEGT. This CDR3 is 15 amino acids long. CDR3 in amino acids: CAGSDQDTHTGELFF. CDR3 DNA: TGTGCCGGCAGCGATCAGGACACCCACACTGGGGAGCTGTTTTTT.